Below are 3 T cell receptor beta chains sequenced from a single sample in a study of T cell repertoires in cytomegalovirus infection. MiXCR, applied by TCRdb to the reads, yields one record per CDR3 protein. The profile shows 630,000 or so distinct CDR3 sequences, 20% to 25% of them singletons. The specimen sequenced was CD8+ T cells from PBMCs. These receptors originate from a human donor in good health (CMV status not recorded). Some clones in this sample may be carry-over from other donors' samples.

This clonotype was counted between two and nine times. The chain links TRBV7-2 to TRBJ2-5; no clear D. Germline values: CDR1 SGHTA, CDR2 FQGNSA. V lost 2 bases, J lost 5 bases, and 12 bases lay in between. The length of the CDR3 is 14 residues. The chain's CDR3 is CASSLSPMAETQYF. The CDR3 bases are TGTGCCAGCAGCTTATCGCCCATGGCGGAGACCCAGTACTTC.

This clonotype was recorded at least ten times. The J gene is TRBJ2-5, the V gene TRBV7-6; D is perhaps TRBD2 (6 bases). Germline V gene data show CDR1 as SGHVS and CDR2 as FNYEAQ. The length of the CDR3 is 14 residues. V dropped 5 bases and J dropped 5 bases, with 15 bases sitting between them. CDR3 nucleotide sequence: TGTGCCAGCAGCCCGGGTGGGGGGTCGGAGACCCAGTACTTC. It specifies CASSPGGGSETQYF.

This chain connects TRBV7-9 to TRBJ2-3, with 8 nucleotides matching TRBD1. The CDR3 is made up of 15 amino acids. With 4 bases clipped from V and 1 base from J, the junction kept 4 bases outside the gene matches. Germline V CDR1 and CDR2: SEHNR, FQNEAQ (reference sequence). CDR3 amino acids: CASSWTGTGTDTQYF. In DNA form, the CDR3 reads TGTGCCAGCAGCTGGACAGGGACGGGCACAGATACGCAGTATTTT.